This T cell receptor (beta chain) was documented in a study of lymphopenia after photon versus proton radiotherapy (dated by TCRdb to the late 2010s). As for the study more broadly: Photon and proton radiation therapy were compared by the study for their immunological effects in patients with gastrointestinal tumors who developed high-grade lymphopenia. The roughly 18 patients in the cohort had gastrointestinal tumors, were treated with either photon or proton therapy, and subsequently developed lymphopenia. The goal of the study was to describe how the two radiation modalities differ in their effects on the immune system. Study-wide findings and limitations: After the lymphocyte count nadir, oligoclonal expansion, especially of CD8+ Temra cells, was observed in photon-treated repertoires, and the drop in diversity was driven by this expansion. Across the cohort, an inverse correlation was found between a larger post-nadir drop in TCR diversity and overall survival time among patients who died. The survival association was assessed only in patients who died, and better survival with proton therapy was presented by the authors as a possibility rather than a demonstrated result. Proton-treated patients stayed relatively stable during treatment, while photon-treated patients lost naive T cells and TCR diversity and gained effector/memory populations.

The CDR3 holds 17 amino acids from the cysteine to the phenylalanine. This entry keeps only the CDR3 DNA: 51 bases, framed from base 1. CDR1 and CDR2, per the germline V gene, are SGHNT and YENEEA. Between the V and J ends, shortened by 4 bases and 2 bases respectively, the junction contains 19 bases. This clone was seen a single time. Its antigen remains undetermined. Per-nucleotide qualities are absent, and no much larger clonotype sits a single base away. The receptor library was made with the immunoSEQ multiplex PCR assay. T cell repertoires were profiled with deep sequencing of rearranged TCR beta loci together with multiparametric flow cytometry. Held by TCRdb, this immuneACCESS table contains in-frame sequences only and omits some clones. Under half of the omission traces to an unresolved V gene where checked; the cause of the rest is unknown. The sample has approximately 80,000 clones on record, around 88% of them singletons. Of the sample, over 1.1% falls within the top ten clones.

The chain is made from TRBV11-3 and TRBJ2-3, with no D gene named confidently. The TCR sequence derives from a man in his 60s with pancreatic cancer. The starting material was peripheral blood, obtained from a patient treated with proton-based radiotherapy. The CDR3 in this case is CASSSPPGRPSTDTQYF. The DNA is TGTGCCAGCAGCTCGCCCCCCGGGCGCCCGTCCACAGATACGCAGTATTTT.